These 21 T cell receptor beta chains were sequenced from one sample in a study of CD8+ T cells in alopecia areata. cDNA reverse transcribed from extracted RNA served as the sequencing template. Libraries were prepared by immunoSEQ multiplex PCR; TCRdb keeps only in-frame clonotypes and omits some of them. The sample comprises around 140,000 clones, 40% to 50% of which are singletons, and 6% to 7% rests with the top ten. The specimen was CD4+ T cells sorted from blood. All receptors come from a human donor with alopecia areata.

The V gene is TRBV5-1, the J gene TRBJ2-1; D perhaps matches TRBD1 (6 bases). Trimming removed 4 bases at V and 2 bases at J, with 13 bases between. Germline CDR1 reads SGHRS; CDR2 reads YFSETQ. CDR3 length: 15 residues. The CDR3 loop is CASSLRGTTYNEQFF. Here the CDR3 DNA reads TGCGCCAGCAGCCTGCGAGGGACAACCTACAATGAGCAGTTCTTC.

This clone came up a few times. The genes are TRBV29-1 and TRBJ2-7; no clear D. CDR1 is SQVTM and CDR2 is ANQGSEA in the germline V gene. V was shortened by 6 bases and J by 3 bases, with 15 bases between the two germline ends. The CDR3 consists of 13 residues. The CDR3 is CSVSGGPNYEQYF. CDR3 coding DNA: TGCAGCGTCTCGGGTGGCCCCAACTACGAGCAGTACTTC.

The genes are TRBV9 and TRBJ2-3; maybe TRBD2 (5 bases). Trimming left V 6 bases short and J 2 bases short, with 10 bases between. Germline CDR1 reads SGDLS; CDR2 reads YYNGEE. This CDR3 has 13 residues. The CDR3 is CASKRGDTDTQYF. The CDR3 region has the DNA TGTGCCAGCAAACGGGGTGACACAGATACGCAGTATTTT.

V and J are TRBV6-5 and TRBJ2-7; no clear D gene. Looked up from germline, CDR1 is MNHEY and CDR2 is SVGAGI. Trimming cost V 2 bases and J 6 bases, with 20 bases left between them. The CDR3 consists of 16 residues. The CDR3 sequence is CASSYARRRGESEQYF. The DNA for the CDR3 is TGTGCCAGCAGTTACGCCCGACGGCGTGGTGAAAGCGAGCAGTACTTC.

A few counts support this clone. The rearrangement joins TRBV7-9 to TRBJ1-1; possible D gene TRBD1, 5 bases. Trimming stripped 3 bases from V and 4 bases from J, with 12 bases between. In germline, CDR1 is SEHNR, CDR2 FQNEAQ (reference sequence). The CDR3 covers 14 residues. In nucleotides, the CDR3 is TGTGCCAGCAGCTTGCTGGTTGGGGGCACTGAAGCTTTCTTT. Protein: CASSLLVGGTEAFF.

V and J are TRBV27 and TRBJ2-5; possibly TRBD1 or TRBD2 for D (5 bases each). V lost 4 bases, J lost 5 bases, and 14 bases lay in between. Germline CDR1 MNHEY, CDR2 SMNVEV (reference sequence). The CDR3 is 14 amino acids. The CDR3 DNA follows: TGTGCCAGCAGTTCCCGTCCCTGGGGGGAGACCCAGTACTTC. This sequence encodes CASSSRPWGETQYF.

This clone was counted a few times. V gene TRBV7-2 combines with J gene TRBJ2-1, with D hard to call. The CDR3 runs to 14 residues. CDR1 SGHTA and CDR2 FQGNSA come from the germline V gene. Trimming stripped 1 base from V and 7 bases from J, with 11 bases between. The CDR3 DNA is TGTGCCAGCAGCTTAGGAGCAGAAGCGAATGAGCAGTTCTTC. Translation gives CASSLGAEANEQFF.

The chain has TRBV29-1 and TRBJ1-5, with no clear D. The V and J ends lost 4 bases and 3 bases respectively, with 13 bases between them. Germline V lookup: CDR1 SQVTM, CDR2 ANQGSEA. The CDR3 loop spans 14 amino acids. The CDR3 loop reads CSVAAGPPNQPQHF. CDR3 bases: TGCAGCGTTGCGGCAGGCCCCCCCAATCAGCCCCAGCATTTT.

The chain joins TRBV29-1 to TRBJ2-7; D might be TRBD1 or TRBD2, each matching 5 bases. V shed 6 bases and J shed 3 bases, with 15 bases lying between them. This CDR3 contains 13 residues. Germline assignment: CDR1 SQVTM and CDR2 ANQGSEA. The CDR3 coding sequence is TGCAGCGTCCACGGGACGGTCGACTACGAGCAGTACTTC. As protein: CSVHGTVDYEQYF.

The chain couples TRBV15 to TRBJ2-5, with D uncertain. Germline assignment: CDR1 LNHNV and CDR2 YYDKDF (reference sequence). Trimming cost V 0 bases and J 11 bases, with 10 bases left between them. The CDR3 runs to 12 residues. The CDR3 spells CATSRDEAQQYF. CDR3 coding DNA: TGTGCCACCAGCAGAGATGAGGCACAGCAGTACTTC.

The chain couples TRBV5-6 to TRBJ1-2, with D possibly being TRBD1 (5 bases). CDR1 and CDR2 from the germline V gene are SGHDT and YYEEEE. V was pared by 1 base and J by 4 bases, with 14 bases between. The CDR3 contains 15 residues. In DNA form, the CDR3 reads TGTGCCAGCAGCTTGCGGGGCCGCGACTTCTATGGCTACACCTTC. It encodes CASSLRGRDFYGYTF.

This sequence joins TRBV7-9 and TRBJ1-5; D might be TRBD1 (6 bases). The CDR3 is made up of 15 amino acids. CDR1 is SEHNR, CDR2 FQNEAQ, per germline (reference sequence). The V end lost 0 bases, the J end lost 4 bases, and 10 bases lay between the germline ends. The CDR3 coding sequence is TGTGCCAGCAGCTTAGCGGGGGCTACTAATCAGCCCCAGCATTTT. Translating it yields CASSLAGATNQPQHF. The complete variable domain, with remaining parts taken from reference TRBV7-9 and TRBJ1-5, reads DTGVSQNPRHKITKRGQNVTFRCDPISEHNRLYWYRQTLGQGPEFLTYFQNEAQLEKSRLLSDRFSAERPKGSFSTLEIQRTEQGDSAMYLCASSLAGATNQPQHFGDGTRLSIL.

The CDR3 sequence is CAWATRTGSEQFF. The CDR3 bases are TGTGCCTGGGCCACCCGGACAGGGAGTGAGCAGTTCTTC. V usage is TRBV30 and J usage is TRBJ2-1; 8 bases match TRBD1. Germline CDR1 and CDR2: GTSNPN and SVGIG (reference sequence). The J segment lost 9 bases and the V segment lost 5 bases, leaving 9 bases of the junction unmatched. This CDR3 has 13 residues.

This clone was recorded a few times. The CDR3 sequence: CACSQGGPQHF. CDR3 DNA: TGTGCCTGTTCCCAGGGAGGGCCCCAGCATTTT. The chain couples TRBV30 to TRBJ1-5; possible D gene TRBD1, 5 bases. Germline V gives CDR1 GTSNPN, CDR2 SVGIG (reference sequence). Trimming took 6 bases from V and 9 from J, leaving 12 bases between them. The CDR3 runs to 11 residues.

The J gene is TRBJ2-2, the V gene TRBV7-3; 10 bases agree with TRBD1. The CDR3 length is 17 residues. Germline CDR1 and CDR2: SGHTA and FQGTGA. V lost 2 bases and J lost 3; bases outside the gene matches: 6. CDR3 DNA: TGTGCCAGCAGCTTATTTCGGGACAGGGGATACACCGGGGAGCTGTTTTTT. It specifies CASSLFRDRGYTGELFF. The whole variable domain, filled in from reference TRBV7-3 and TRBJ2-2, reads GAGVSQTPSNKVTEKGKYVELRCDPISGHTALYWYRQSLGQGPEFLIYFQGTGAADDSGLPNDRFFAVRPEGSVSTLKIQRTERGDSAVYLCASSLFRDRGYTGELFFGEGSRLTVL.

The CDR3 nucleotides are TGCAGCGTCGTGGACGGAGGATTGGGCTACACCTTC. Translated: CSVVDGGLGYTF. V gene TRBV29-1 combines with J gene TRBJ1-2; D unresolved. The ends were cut back, 6 bases at V and 8 bases at J, with 16 bases in the middle. CDR1 and CDR2 (germline): SQVTM, ANQGSEA. This CDR3 region has 12 residues.

CDR3 amino acids: CASSIARGEQYF. The CDR3 DNA is TGTGCCAGTAGTATAGCGCGGGGCGAGCAGTACTTC. The chain couples TRBV19 to TRBJ2-7; D might be TRBD2 (6 bases). The CDR3 has 12 amino acids. Trimming pared 1 base from V and 6 bases from J, leaving 7 bases between. Germline V gene data show CDR1 as LNHDA and CDR2 as SQIVND (reference sequence).

V gene TRBV6-5 combines with J gene TRBJ2-6; a possible D gene is TRBD1 (6 bases). Germline V gives CDR1 MNHEY, CDR2 SVGAGI. The CDR3 is 15 amino acids. V was clipped by 7 bases and J by 1 base, with 11 bases between them. This CDR3 reads CASTLTGSGANVLTF. The CDR3 DNA follows: TGTGCCAGCACTTTAACAGGGTCTGGGGCCAACGTCCTGACTTTC.

The rearrangement links TRBV15 to TRBJ1-1; 11 bases align to TRBD1. Germline V CDR1 and CDR2: LNHNV, YYDKDF (reference sequence). The CDR3 length is 15 residues. The V segment lost 3 bases and the J segment 5 bases; nucleotides outside the gene matches: 5. The CDR3 DNA sequence: TGTGCCACCAGCAGGGACAGGGGGCGTTGGACTGAAGCTTTCTTT. Residues: CATSRDRGRWTEAFF.

The chain employs TRBV30 and TRBJ1-5; 9 bases match TRBD1. CDR1 GTSNPN and CDR2 SVGIG come from the germline V gene (reference sequence). The CDR3 totals 14 residues. The J segment lost 5 bases and the V segment lost 0 bases, leaving 2 bases of the junction unmatched. The CDR3, as DNA: TGTGCCTGGAGTGTACAGGGGGCGTATCAGCCCCAGCATTTT. Protein sequence: CAWSVQGAYQPQHF. Using reference TRBV30 and TRBJ1-5 for the parts outside the CDR3, the full variable domain is SQTIHQWPATLVQPVGSPLSLECTVEGTSNPNLYWYRQAAGRGLQLLFYSVGIGQISSEVPQNLSASRPQDRQFILSSKKLLLSDSGFYLCAWSVQGAYQPQHFGDGTRLSIL.

V is TRBV5-1 and J is TRBJ2-5; D ambiguous. CDR1 SGHRS and CDR2 YFSETQ come from the germline V gene. The CDR3 runs 13 residues. V gave up 1 base and J gave up 3 bases, with 7 bases separating them. The CDR3 sequence: CASSLPGEETQYF. The CDR3 coding sequence is TGCGCCAGCAGCTTGCCCGGTGAAGAGACCCAGTACTTC.